This TCR beta chain was captured in a study of T cell responses to AZD1222 COVID-19 vaccine. The study's findings and limits: Regions 160-218 and 743-854 dominated among vaccine-associated CD4 TCRs spanning spike. Only six AZD1222 recipients tested seropositive at baseline. Every sample of the repertoires postdated the peak T cell response. Clonal diversity may have been underestimated in mostly white British donors.

Remarks on this clone: Its antigen is not identified.

The V segment lost 5 bases and the J segment 4 bases; nucleotides outside the gene matches: 8. The length of the CDR3 is 15 residues. Germline CDR1 and CDR2: GTSNPN and SVGIG (reference sequence). Produced via immunoSEQ multiplex PCR; TCRdb's table is partial and in-frame only. The data show roughly 100,000 clones, with less than 95% seen just once and about 5% held by the top ten. The chain links TRBV30 to TRBJ1-4, with TRBD1 identical over 9 bases. The origin of this receptor is an adult in good health. The specimen comprised peripheral blood, sampled on day 0 of AZD1222 vaccination. The CDR3 loop is CAWSTGGGNNEKLFF. CDR3 nucleotides: TGTGCCTGGTCGACAGGGGGGGGAAATAATGAAAAACTGTTTTTT.